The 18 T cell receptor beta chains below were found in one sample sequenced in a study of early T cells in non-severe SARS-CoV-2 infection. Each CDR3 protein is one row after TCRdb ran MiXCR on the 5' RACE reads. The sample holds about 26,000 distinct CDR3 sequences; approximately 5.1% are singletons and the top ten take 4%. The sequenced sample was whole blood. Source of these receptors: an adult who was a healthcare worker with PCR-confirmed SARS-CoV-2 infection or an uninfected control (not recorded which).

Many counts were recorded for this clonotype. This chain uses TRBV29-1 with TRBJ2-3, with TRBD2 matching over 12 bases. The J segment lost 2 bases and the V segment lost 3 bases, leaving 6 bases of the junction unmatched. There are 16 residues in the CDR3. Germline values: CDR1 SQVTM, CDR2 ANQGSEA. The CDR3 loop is CSVETSGGLFTDTQYF. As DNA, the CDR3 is TGCAGCGTTGAGACTAGCGGGGGTTTATTCACAGATACGCAGTATTTT.

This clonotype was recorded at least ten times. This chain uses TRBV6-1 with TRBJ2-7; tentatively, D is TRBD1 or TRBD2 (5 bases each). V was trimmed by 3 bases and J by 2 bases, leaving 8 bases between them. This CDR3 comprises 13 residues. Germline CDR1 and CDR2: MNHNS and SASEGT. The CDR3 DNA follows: TGTGCCAGCAGTGAGGGGGTTACCTACGAGCAGTACTTC. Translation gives CASSEGVTYEQYF.

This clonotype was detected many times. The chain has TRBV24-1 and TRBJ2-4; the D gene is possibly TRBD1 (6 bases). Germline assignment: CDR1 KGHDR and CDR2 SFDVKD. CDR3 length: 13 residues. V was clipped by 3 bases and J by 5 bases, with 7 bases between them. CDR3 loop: CATSDRTENIQYF. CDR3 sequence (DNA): TGTGCCACCAGTGATCGGACAGAAAACATTCAGTACTTC.

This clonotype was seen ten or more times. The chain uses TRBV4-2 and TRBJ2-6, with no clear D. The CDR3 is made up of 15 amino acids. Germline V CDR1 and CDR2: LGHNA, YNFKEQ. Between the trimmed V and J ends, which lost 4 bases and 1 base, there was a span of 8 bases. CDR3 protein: CASSPLGSGANVLTF. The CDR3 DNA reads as TGTGCCAGCAGCCCTCTCGGGTCTGGGGCCAACGTCCTGACTTTC.

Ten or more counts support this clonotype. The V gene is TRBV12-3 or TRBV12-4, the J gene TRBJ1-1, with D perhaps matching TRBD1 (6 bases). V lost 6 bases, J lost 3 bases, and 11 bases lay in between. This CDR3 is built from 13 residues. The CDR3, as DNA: TGTGCCAGCAGAAAAGGGGGTTACACTGAAGCTTTCTTT. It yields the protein CASRKGGYTEAFF.

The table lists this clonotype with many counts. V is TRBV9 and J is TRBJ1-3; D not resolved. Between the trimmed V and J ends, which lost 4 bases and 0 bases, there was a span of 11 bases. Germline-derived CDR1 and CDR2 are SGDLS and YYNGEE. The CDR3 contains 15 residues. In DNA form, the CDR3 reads TGTGCCAGCAGCCCCGCGCAAGCCTCTGGAAACACCATATATTTT. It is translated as CASSPAQASGNTIYF.

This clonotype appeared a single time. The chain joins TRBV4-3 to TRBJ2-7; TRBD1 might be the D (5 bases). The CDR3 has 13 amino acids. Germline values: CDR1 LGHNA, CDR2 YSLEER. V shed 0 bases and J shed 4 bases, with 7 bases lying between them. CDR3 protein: CASSQDRVYEQYF. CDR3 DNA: TGCGCCAGCAGCCAAGACAGGGTTTACGAGCAGTACTTC.

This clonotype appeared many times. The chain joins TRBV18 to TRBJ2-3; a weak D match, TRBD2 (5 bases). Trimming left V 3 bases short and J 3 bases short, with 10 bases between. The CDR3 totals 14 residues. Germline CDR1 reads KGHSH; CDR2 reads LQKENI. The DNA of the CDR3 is TGTGCCAGCTCACCCCCCCGGGGAACAGATACGCAGTATTTT. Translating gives CASSPPRGTDTQYF.

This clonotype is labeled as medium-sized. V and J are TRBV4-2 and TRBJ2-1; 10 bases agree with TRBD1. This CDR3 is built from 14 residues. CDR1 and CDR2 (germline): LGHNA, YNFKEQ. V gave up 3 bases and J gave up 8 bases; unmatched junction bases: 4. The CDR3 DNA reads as TGTGCCAGCAGCCAGGGGGACAGGGGATATGAGCAGTTCTTC. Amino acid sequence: CASSQGDRGYEQFF.

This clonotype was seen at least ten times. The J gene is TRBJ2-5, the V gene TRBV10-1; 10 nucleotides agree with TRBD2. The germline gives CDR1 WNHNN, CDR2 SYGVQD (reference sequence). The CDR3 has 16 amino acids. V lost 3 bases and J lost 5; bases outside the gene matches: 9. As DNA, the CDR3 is TGCGCCAGCAGTGATGGAAGCGGGGGGGCCTGGGAGACCCAGTACTTC. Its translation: CASSDGSGGAWETQYF.

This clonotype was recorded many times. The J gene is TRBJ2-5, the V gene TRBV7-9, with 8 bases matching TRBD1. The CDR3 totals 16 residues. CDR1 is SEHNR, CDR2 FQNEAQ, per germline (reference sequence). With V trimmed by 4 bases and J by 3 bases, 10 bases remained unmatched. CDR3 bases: TGTGCCAGCAGCTACCTTTCCGGACAGGGAAAAGAGACCCAGTACTTC. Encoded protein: CASSYLSGQGKETQYF.

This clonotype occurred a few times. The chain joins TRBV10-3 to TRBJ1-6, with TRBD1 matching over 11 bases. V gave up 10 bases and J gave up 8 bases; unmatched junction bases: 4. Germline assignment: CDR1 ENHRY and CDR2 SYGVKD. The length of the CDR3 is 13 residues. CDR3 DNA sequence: TGTGCCACCGCGGGACAGGGGGATTCACCCCTCCACTTT. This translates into CATAGQGDSPLHF.

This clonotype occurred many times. The CDR3 here is CASSPPRGRNTEAFF. The DNA for the CDR3 is TGTGCCAGCAGTCCCCCCAGGGGACGGAACACTGAAGCTTTCTTT. The chain joins TRBV6-5 to TRBJ1-1; D possibly corresponds to TRBD1 (6 bases). The CDR3 is 15 amino acids. The germline V gene has CDR1 MNHEY and CDR2 SVGAGI. V lost 5 bases and J 1 base, leaving 14 bases between the germline ends.

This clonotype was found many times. CDR3 amino acids: CASSLAYTDTQYF. The CDR3 DNA sequence: TGTGCCAGCAGTTTAGCTTACACAGATACGCAGTATTTT. The chain uses TRBV12-3 or TRBV12-4 and TRBJ2-3, with D uncertain. The ends were cut back, 0 bases at V and 2 bases at J, with 3 bases in the middle. The CDR3 covers 13 residues.

The CDR3: CASSPIRARNTEAFF. The CDR3 DNA reads TGTGCCAGCAGTCCCATAAGGGCCAGGAACACTGAAGCTTTCTTT. The chain recombines TRBV14 with TRBJ1-1; D not resolved. With 6 bases removed from V and 1 base from J, the gap between germline ends came to 15 bases. CDR1 is SGHDN, CDR2 FVKESK, per germline. The CDR3 runs 15 residues.

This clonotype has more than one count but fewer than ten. CDR3: CASSLATSGAYEQYF. CDR3 nucleotide sequence: TGTGCCAGCAGCTTAGCGACTAGCGGGGCCTACGAGCAGTACTTC. This chain joins TRBV7-2 and TRBJ2-7; TRBD2 aligns across 11 bases. The junction had 0 bases not matched to a gene; V was cut back by 0 bases and J by 2 bases. From germline, CDR1 is SGHTA and CDR2 FQGNSA. The CDR3 length is 15 residues.

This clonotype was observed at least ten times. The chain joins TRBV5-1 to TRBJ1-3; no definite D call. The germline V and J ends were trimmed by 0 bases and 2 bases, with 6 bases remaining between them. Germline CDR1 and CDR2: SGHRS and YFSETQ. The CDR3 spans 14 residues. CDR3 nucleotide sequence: TGCGCCAGCAGCTTGGACCGGACTGGAAACACCATATATTTT. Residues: CASSLDRTGNTIYF. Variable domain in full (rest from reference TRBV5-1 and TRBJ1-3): KAGVTQTPRYLIKTRGQQVTLSCSPISGHRSVSWYQQTPGQGLQFLFEYFSETQRNKGNFPGRFSGRQFSNSRSEMNVSTLELGDSALYLCASSLDRTGNTIYFGEGSWLTVV.

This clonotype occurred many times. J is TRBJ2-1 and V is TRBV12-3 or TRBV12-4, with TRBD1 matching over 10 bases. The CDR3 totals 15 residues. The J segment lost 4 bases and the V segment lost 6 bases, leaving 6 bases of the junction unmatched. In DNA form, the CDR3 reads TGTGCCAGCAGACCGGGACAGGGGTTTTACAATGAGCAGTTCTTC. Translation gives CASRPGQGFYNEQFF.